This is a list of T cell receptor beta chains from one sample in a study of blood T cell repertoires in COVID-19. The method was immunoSEQ multiplex PCR; TCRdb's version includes in-frame clones alone and lacks a portion of them. This sample yields fewer than 200,000 clones, of which 79% are seen a single time; approximately 7.6% belongs to the top ten. The sequencing input was peripheral blood. These receptors all come from a woman aged 60-75 years with COVID-19, enrolled during active disease. Each CDR3 is given with its conserved first and last residue. The D gene is left open where the match is weak. The size of a clone is reported for some rows only, either as once, few or many, or as a class for expanded clones.

V gene	clone size	D gene	J gene	CDR3 DNA	CDR3 protein
TRBV10-2	few	NA	TRBJ2-1	TGCGCCAGCTCGGCTGGCTCCGGGGCCTACAATGAGCAGTTCTTC	CASSAGSGAYNEQFF
TRBV11-1	NA	TRBD1	TRBJ1-2	TGTGCCAGCAGCCTATGGACAGGGGGCCATACCTTC	CASSLWTGGHTF
TRBV27	NA	NA	TRBJ2-5	TGTGCCAGCAGTGAATCACCTCTAGCGTTGAGGTCCCAGTACTTC	CASSESPLALRSQYF
TRBV19	NA	NA	TRBJ2-7	TGTGCCAGTATCAGAGCGGGTGTAACCTACGAGCAGTACTTC	CASIRAGVTYEQYF
TRBV7-3	NA	NA	TRBJ1-2	TGTGCCAGCAGCTTAAACCGGGACTCCGGCTACACCTTC	CASSLNRDSGYTF
TRBV11-2	NA	TRBD2	TRBJ2-5	TGTGCCAGCAGCCTCGGGGGGGCCCAGTACTTC	CASSLGGAQYF
TRBV5-1	once	NA	TRBJ2-3	TGCGCCAGCAGTTCGAGGGTGACAGATACGCAGTATTTT	CASSSRVTDTQYF
TRBV14	NA	NA	TRBJ2-5	TGTGCCAGCAGTCAAGACTCGGACTCACTGCAAGAGACCCAGTACTTC	CASSQDSDSLQETQYF
TRBV9	NA	NA	TRBJ1-2	TGTGCCAGCTCCAGGGTGGTTGGCTATGGCTACACCTTC	CASSRVVGYGYTF
TRBV19	NA	TRBD2	TRBJ2-1	TGTGCCAGTATTGGTAGTCATAGCGGGACCTACAATGAGCAGTTCTTC	CASIGSHSGTYNEQFF
TRBV11-2	NA	NA	TRBJ2-2	TGTGCCAGCAGCCAGGGGGGCTTTAACACCGGGGAGCTGTTTTTT	CASSQGGFNTGELFF
TRBV5-4	NA	TRBD2	TRBJ2-1	TGTGCCAGCACCGTAGGACTAGCGGGGGACTACAATGAGCAGTTCTTC	CASTVGLAGDYNEQFF
TRBV7-9	NA	NA	TRBJ1-6	TGTGCCAGCAGCTATCCAGGGCCCTCACCCCTCCACTTT	CASSYPGPSPLHF
TRBV15	few	TRBD2	TRBJ2-5	TGTGCCACCAGCAGACCCAGCGGGAGTGGCCAAGAGACCCAGTACTTC	CATSRPSGSGQETQYF
TRBV29-1	NA	TRBD1	TRBJ1-3	TGCAGCGTTGAAAGGGACAGGGGGAACACCATATATTTT	CSVERDRGNTIYF
TRBV28	NA	TRBD1	TRBJ2-1	TGTGCCAGCCGGAGAGGGGGACAGGGGGGGAATGAGCAGTTCTTC	CASRRGGQGGNEQFF
TRBV4-1	once	NA	TRBJ2-1	TGCGCCAGCAGCCAAGTAAGGAGCTCCTACAATGAGCAGTTCTTC	CASSQVRSSYNEQFF
TRBV4-2	NA	NA	TRBJ1-5	TGTGCCAGCAGCCAAGACGGCAATCAGCCCCAGCATTTT	CASSQDGNQPQHF
TRBV7-2	NA	TRBD2	TRBJ2-3	TGTGCCAGCAGGACCCCGGGACTAGCGGGAAGAGATACGCAGTATTTT	CASRTPGLAGRDTQYF
TRBV7-2	many	NA	TRBJ1-5	TGTGCCAGCAGCTTTGGAGACAATCAGCCCCAGCATTTT	CASSFGDNQPQHF
TRBV4-1	NA	NA	TRBJ1-1	TGCGCCAGCAGCCCCAAGGAACGACTGCAGACTGAAGCTTTCTTT	CASSPKERLQTEAFF
TRBV28	NA	NA	TRBJ2-3	TGTGCCAGCAGTCCACGGGGGGCCTTAAATACGCAGTATTTT	CASSPRGALNTQYF
TRBV6-5	NA	NA	TRBJ1-4	TGTGCCAGCAGGGGGGGTGGAAAACTGTTTTTT	CASRGGGKLFF
TRBV6-4	NA	NA	TRBJ1-5	TGTGCCAGCGGCGTGGATCTAGGCAAGCCCCAGCATTTT	CASGVDLGKPQHF
TRBV9	NA	TRBD1	TRBJ2-2	TGTGCCAGCAGCTCCCGGACAGGGGAGGGGGTCTGGGAGCTGTTTTTT	CASSSRTGEGVWELFF
TRBV9	NA	NA	TRBJ1-1	TGTGCCAGCAGCGTACAGGGAAGCACTGAAGCTTTCTTT	CASSVQGSTEAFF
TRBV28	NA	TRBD1	TRBJ1-5	TGTGCCAGCCAGACAGGGGGCGCAGGATCAAATCAGCCCCAGCATTTT	CASQTGGAGSNQPQHF
TRBV2	NA	TRBD1	TRBJ1-3	TGTGCCAGCAGTGAACAGGGGGCGTCCGGAAACACCATATATTTT	CASSEQGASGNTIYF
TRBV28	NA	TRBD2	TRBJ2-1	TGTGCCAGTATGTCTCAGCGGGGGATGAAGTTCTTC	CASMSQRGMKFF
TRBV9	NA	TRBD2	TRBJ2-1	TGTGCCAGCAGCGTAAGCGGGGGGCCTCGCCAGGAGCAGTTCTTC	CASSVSGGPRQEQFF
TRBV6-2/TRBV6-3	NA	TRBD1	TRBJ1-1	TGTGCCAGCAGTTCCCCGGACAGGGGGAGCACTGAAGCTTTCTTT	CASSSPDRGSTEAFF
TRBV5-1	NA	NA	TRBJ2-5	TGCGCCAGCAGCTTAGGCGGGACTCAAGAGACCCAGTACTTC	CASSLGGTQETQYF
TRBV21-1	NA	NA	TRBJ1-4	TGTGCCAGCATCTCCTTTAGGACTATCCCAAATAATGAAAAACTGTTTTTT	CASISFRTIPNNEKLFF
TRBV27	NA	TRBD2	TRBJ2-7	TGTGCCAGCAGTTTACGTCCGGGAGGGATCTACGAGCAGTACTTC	CASSLRPGGIYEQYF
TRBV19	NA	NA	TRBJ2-1	TGTGCCAGTAGTAGAGGGGGTAACAATGAGCAGTTCTTC	CASSRGGNNEQFF
TRBV5-1	NA	NA	TRBJ1-2	TGCGCCAGCAGCTGGGTAGGGGATGGCTACACCTTC	CASSWVGDGYTF
TRBV19	NA	TRBD2	TRBJ2-5	TGTGCCAGTAGTACCCCGGGAGCGGGGGCCCGTGAACTACAAGAGACCCAGTACTTC	CASSTPGAGARELQETQYF
TRBV11-2	NA	NA	TRBJ1-2	TGTGCCAGCAGCCCGGGCTATGGCTACACCTTC	CASSPGYGYTF
TRBV4-1	NA	NA	TRBJ2-2	TGCGCCAGCAGCCAAGTAGTACAGGGCAACACCGGGGAGCTGTTTTTT	CASSQVVQGNTGELFF
TRBV9	NA	NA	TRBJ2-1	TGTGCCAGCAGCGTAGATGGGGGGGCTTTTACCTACAATGAGCAGTTCTTC	CASSVDGGAFTYNEQFF
TRBV7-2	NA	NA	TRBJ1-4	TGTGCCAGCAGCTTAAAGAGTGTCGCGGGGCGGGGTGAAAAACTGTTTTTT	CASSLKSVAGRGEKLFF
TRBV24-1	NA	NA	TRBJ2-2	TGTGCCACCAGTGATTTGCAATACACCGGGGAGCTGTTTTTT	CATSDLQYTGELFF
TRBV7-9	NA	NA	TRBJ1-1	TGTGCCAGCAGACACCCGGGGAACACTGAAGCTTTCTTT	CASRHPGNTEAFF
TRBV3-1/TRBV3-2	NA	TRBD1	TRBJ2-1	TGTGCCAGCAGCCTCGCCGTGGGACAGGGTTACAATGAGCAGTTCTTC	CASSLAVGQGYNEQFF
TRBV9	NA	TRBD2	TRBJ2-3	TGTGCCAGCAGCACTTCACTAGCGGCAAGCACAGATACGCAGTATTTT	CASSTSLAASTDTQYF
TRBV19	NA	TRBD2	TRBJ2-7	TGTGCCAGTAGTATTTCCTCGTCTAGCGGGACCCTTTACGAGCAGTACTTC	CASSISSSSGTLYEQYF
TRBV19	NA	NA	TRBJ2-1	TGTGCCAGTGGTATGGGCTATCATGAGCAGTTCTTC	CASGMGYHEQFF
TRBV5-1	NA	NA	TRBJ2-3	TGCGCCAGCAGCTTGAACACGGGCGGGGGCACAGATACGCAGTATTTT	CASSLNTGGGTDTQYF
TRBV11-2	NA	NA	TRBJ1-2	TGTGCCAGCAGCTCCGGGTTGTATGGCTACACCTTC	CASSSGLYGYTF
TRBV18	NA	NA	TRBJ1-2	TGTGCCAGCTCACCAGTCGACAAAACTAACTATGGCTACACCTTC	CASSPVDKTNYGYTF
TRBV5-1	NA	NA	TRBJ1-4	TGCGCCAGCAGCGGAGACGGTTACGCAACTAATGAAAAACTGTTTTTT	CASSGDGYATNEKLFF
TRBV29-1	NA	TRBD2	TRBJ2-3	TGCAGCGTCGGGGGACTAGCGGGGGGCTTCGCTAGCACAGATACGCAGTATTTT	CSVGGLAGGFASTDTQYF
TRBV28	NA	NA	TRBJ1-2	TGTGCCAGCAGCAACGGGTTAAACTTTAACTATGGCTACACCTTC	CASSNGLNFNYGYTF
TRBV7-2	NA	TRBD1	TRBJ1-4	TGTGCCAGCAGCCCTCAACAGGGGGCTAGTGAAAAACTGTTTTTT	CASSPQQGASEKLFF
TRBV7-8	NA	NA	TRBJ2-5	TGTGCCAGCAGCTTAATGGGGACAAAAGAGACCCAGTACTTC	CASSLMGTKETQYF
TRBV9	few	TRBD2	TRBJ2-3	TGTGCCAGCAGCTTTGGACTAGCGAGCACAGATACGCAGTATTTT	CASSFGLASTDTQYF
TRBV19	NA	NA	TRBJ2-2	TGTGCCAGTAGTATAGGGCGGACAGAGAACACCGGGGAGCTGTTTTTT	CASSIGRTENTGELFF
TRBV25-1	once	NA	TRBJ2-5	TGTGCCAGCGTCCCGGGGGGCCCCCAAGAGACCCAGTACTTC	CASVPGGPQETQYF
TRBV2	NA	NA	TRBJ1-6	TGTGCCAGCAGGACTTCCTATAATTCACCCCTCCACTTT	CASRTSYNSPLHF